This record looks at one T cell receptor beta chain sequence and its context. Time point defined: pretreatment peripheral blood. Into every PCR, synthetic TCR analog templates were spiked. This table comes from immunoSEQ multiplex PCR, and its TCRdb copy is limited to in-frame clones, with some not included. Counted here are around 92,000 clones, around 89% occurring once; the ten biggest clones make up roughly 0.97%. This record belongs to a study of PD-L1 blockade in urothelial cancer. CDR1 SGHRS and CDR2 YFSETQ come from the germline V gene. This CDR3 is 16 amino acids long. V lost 0 bases and J lost 6, with 16 bases in between.

This sequence was found in a woman older than 75 with urothelial cancer. The genes are TRBV5-1 and TRBJ2-1, with D tentatively TRBD1 (5 bases). The sample here was PBMCs, taken around atezolizumab (anti-PD-L1) treatment. This CDR3 is CASSLVGGAALNEQFF. CDR3 coding DNA: TGCGCCAGCAGCTTGGTCGGTGGGGCCGCGCTCAATGAGCAGTTCTTC.